This TCR beta chain was sequenced in a study of blood T cells in healthy people across ages. The CDR3 has 11 amino acids. Concerning this clonotype itself: The antigen remains unidentified.

Sample-barcoded 5' priming and a J-beta primer mix drove a second PCR of about 7 to 11 cycles. TCRdb re-analysed the 5' RACE reads in MiXCR, keeping a single row per CDR3 protein. The data hold fewer than 900,000 distinct CDR3 sequences, with more than 40% observed a single time. Study outcomes and limitations: Long-lived donors had more naive CD4+ cells and higher diversity than aged donors.

The clonotype comes from a woman aged 55 to 70 in good health. V and J are TRBV23-1 and TRBJ2-4, with D tentatively TRBD1 (7 bases). The better agreement between TRBJ2-5 and the DNA end casts doubt on the J call. TRBV23-1 is given ORF status, its function remaining uncertain. Sequenced input: blood. CDR3 in amino acids: CALRGERTQYF. The DNA for the CDR3 is TGCGCCCTCAGGGGGGAGAGGACCCAGTACTTC.